Sequencing of this T cell receptor (beta chain) was carried out in a study of T cell repertoires in cytomegalovirus infection. One entry per CDR3 protein, called by TCRdb with MiXCR from the reads. The sample has over 300,000 distinct CDR3 sequences; 15% to 20% are singletons. This clonotype appeared a few times. V lost 4 bases and J 6 bases, leaving 6 bases between the germline ends. CDR3 length: 12 amino acids. Germline V gene lookup returns CDR1 SGHTA and CDR2 FQGTGA. The sequenced sample was PBMCs. The chain joins TRBV7-3 to TRBJ2-2; D uncertain. The TCR sequence derives from a human donor in good health (CMV status not recorded). Some clones in this sample may be carry-over from other donors' samples. DNA of the CDR3: TGTGCCAGCAGCTCTCAATCCGGGGAGCTGTTTTTT. Translated: CASSSQSGELFF.